Below are 2 T cell receptor beta chains sequenced from a single sample in a study of cytomegalovirus exposure and HLA in healthy donors. In the PCR, 60 Vbeta and 13 Jbeta primers were used. Clones were read by immunoSEQ multiplex PCR, and TCRdb kept only the in-frame ones, dropping some. The sample contains around 100,000 clones, around 67% of which appear only once. Sample: PBMCs. These receptors all come from a woman aged 45-59 years in good health and CMV-seronegative.

The J gene is TRBJ2-7, the V gene TRBV5-1, with TRBD1 matching over 10 bases. The ends lost 3 bases at V and 5 bases at J; junction bases unmatched: 5. Germline-derived CDR1 and CDR2 are SGHRS and YFSETQ. The CDR3 loop spans 14 amino acids. CDR3 DNA: TGCGCCAGCAGCTCGCGGACAGGGGGAGACGAGCAGTACTTC. Translated, it gives CASSSRTGGDEQYF. Drawing the rest from reference TRBV5-1 and TRBJ2-7, the complete variable domain is KAGVTQTPRYLIKTRGQQVTLSCSPISGHRSVSWYQQTPGQGLQFLFEYFSETQRNKGNFPGRFSGRQFSNSRSEMNVSTLELGDSALYLCASSSRTGGDEQYFGPGTRLTVT.

The chain links TRBV6-1 to TRBJ2-5; D is undetermined. Gene TRBJ2-7 matches the end of the DNA better, so the J call may be wrong. The CDR3 length is 10 residues. Germline CDR1 and CDR2: MNHNS and SASEGT. CDR3 DNA sequence: TGTGCCAGCAACGCCTACGAGCAGTACTTC. Its translation is CASNAYEQYF.